Shown below are 3 T cell receptor beta chains from a single sample sequenced in a study of PD-1 blockade in classical Hodgkin lymphoma. Assay: immunoSEQ multiplex PCR; the TCRdb copy retains only in-frame clones and omits some. The sample comprises 57,000 or so clones, about 91% of which are singletons, and approximately 13% rests with the top ten. All trial patients relapsed after autologous stem cell transplantation. The sequencing here drew on peripheral blood mononuclear cells (PBMCs), taken at baseline. Receptor source: a human donor with classical Hodgkin lymphoma.

This chain's CDR3 is CASSPWGDGTGELFF. The CDR3 bases are TGTGCCAGCAGCCCCTGGGGTGACGGAACCGGGGAGCTGTTTTTT. This rearrangement joins TRBV9 to TRBJ2-2; D not certain. The germline V and J ends were trimmed by 4 bases and 5 bases, with 15 bases remaining between them. This CDR3 is built from 15 residues. The germline CDR1 and CDR2 sequences are SGDLS and YYNGEE.

The rearrangement joins TRBV4-1 to TRBJ1-1; D uncertain. In germline, CDR1 is MGHRA, CDR2 YSYEKL. This CDR3 comprises 15 residues. V lost 2 bases to trimming and J lost 1 base, with 11 bases between them. Here the CDR3 DNA reads TGCGCCAGCAGCCAAAAGCTCCTGGGGAACACTGAAGCTTTCTTT. Translated: CASSQKLLGNTEAFF.

The rearrangement uses TRBV6-5 and TRBJ2-2; perhaps TRBD1 as D (5 bases). Germline assignment: CDR1 MNHEY and CDR2 SVGAGI. The V end lost 4 bases, the J end lost 3 bases, and 12 bases lay between the germline ends. The CDR3 covers 15 residues. CDR3 loop: CASSFQGRDTGELFF. The CDR3 DNA follows: TGTGCCAGCAGTTTCCAGGGCCGGGACACCGGGGAGCTGTTTTTT.